These 27 T cell receptor beta chains came from one sample sequenced in a study of blood T cell repertoires in COVID-19. The repertoire was sequenced with immunoSEQ multiplex PCR; TCRdb's copy has only in-frame clones and lacks some. The sample holds under 40,000 clones, 93% seen once. Sequenced: peripheral blood. Source of these receptors: a human donor in a cohort sampled during active COVID-19.

V gene TRBV19 combines with J gene TRBJ2-1; 10 nucleotides line up with TRBD2. With 5 bases clipped from V and 1 base from J, the junction kept 8 bases outside the gene matches. Germline CDR1 is LNHDA and CDR2 is SQIVND (reference sequence). The CDR3 is 17 amino acids. CDR3 coding DNA: TGTGCCAGTAGTGCCGGACTAGCGGCTCTGTCCTACAATGAGCAGTTCTTC. Its translation: CASSAGLAALSYNEQFF.

This chain connects TRBV3-1 (or the pseudogene TRBV3-2) to TRBJ1-2, with unresolved D. The V gene's germline CDR1 is LGHDT and CDR2 YNNKEL (reference sequence). This CDR3 has 13 amino acids. With 4 bases removed from V and 8 bases from J, the gap between germline ends came to 14 bases. In DNA form, the CDR3 reads TGTGCCAGCAGCCCAGACGGGGATGGCGGCTACACCTTC. Its translation: CASSPDGDGGYTF.

The J gene is TRBJ1-1, the V gene TRBV5-1; 8 nucleotides line up with TRBD1. This CDR3 is built from 18 residues. After removal of 0 bases from V and 0 bases from J, the junction contained 10 bases not matched to a gene. From germline, CDR1 is SGHRS and CDR2 YFSETQ. The CDR3: CASSLAWTGSPLNTEAFF. CDR3 coding DNA: TGCGCCAGCAGCTTGGCGTGGACAGGGTCACCACTGAACACTGAAGCTTTCTTT.

This clone has only a few counts. The chain employs TRBV5-5 and TRBJ2-7; D not certain. The CDR3 runs 16 residues. Trimming removed 3 bases at V and 3 bases at J, with 19 bases between. Germline values: CDR1 SGHKS, CDR2 YYEKEE (reference sequence). The CDR3 coding sequence is TGTGCCAGCAGCTCGGTGGGCAGTCCCGGTAACTACGAGCAGTACTTC. Protein product: CASSSVGSPGNYEQYF.

V and J are TRBV19 and TRBJ1-5; tentative D call: TRBD1 (5 bases). Trimming cost V 4 bases and J 0 bases, with 10 bases left between them. Germline assignment: CDR1 LNHDA and CDR2 SQIVND (reference sequence). The CDR3 consists of 15 residues. CDR3 protein: CASSRTHYSNQPQHF. The CDR3, as DNA: TGTGCCAGTAGTAGGACACATTATAGCAATCAGCCCCAGCATTTT. Filled out from reference TRBV19 and TRBJ1-5, the complete variable domain reads DGGITQSPKYLFRKEGQNVTLSCEQNLNHDAMYWYRQDPGQGLRLIYYSQIVNDFQKGDIAEGYSVSREKKESFPLTVTSAQKNPTAFYLCASSRTHYSNQPQHFGDGTRLSIL.

The chain combines TRBV9 with TRBJ1-3; 7 positions match TRBD1. The CDR3 runs to 17 residues. V trimming: 2 bases; J trimming: 0 bases; junction bases outside the gene matches: 8. Germline V gene sequence: CDR1 SGDLS, CDR2 YYNGEE. CDR3 in amino acids: CASSVLGTVFSGNTIYF. The CDR3 coding sequence is TGTGCCAGCAGCGTTCTCGGGACAGTGTTCTCTGGAAACACCATATATTTT.

This clone was seen once. The rearrangement links TRBV27 to TRBJ2-1, with 13 positions matching TRBD2. Germline values: CDR1 MNHEY, CDR2 SMNVEV (reference sequence). V shed 6 bases, J shed 4 bases, and the junction held 12 bases outside the gene matches. This CDR3 spans 18 amino acids. The CDR3 nucleotides read TGTGCCAGCAGCCGACAGGGACTAGCGGGAATCATTTACAATGAGCAGTTCTTC. Translating it yields CASSRQGLAGIIYNEQFF.

The V and J genes are TRBV5-4 and TRBJ1-2; D may be TRBD1 (6 bases). Trimming left V 4 bases short and J 4 bases short, with 14 bases between. CDR3 length: 14 amino acids. Germline values: CDR1 SGHNT, CDR2 YYREEE (reference sequence). The CDR3: CASSLSQGSYGYTF. CDR3 coding DNA: TGTGCCAGCAGCCTCTCACAGGGCTCCTATGGCTACACCTTC. Full variable domain (remainder filled in from reference TRBV5-4 and TRBJ1-2): ETGVTQSPTHLIKTRGQQVTLRCSSQSGHNTVSWYQQALGQGPQFIFQYYREEENGRGNFPPRFSGLQFPNYSSELNVNALELDDSALYLCASSLSQGSYGYTFGSGTRLTVV.

This clone was detected only once. CDR3 sequence: CASSLDSLPLLAKNIQYF. CDR3 bases: TGTGCCAGCAGTTTGGACAGCTTACCCTTACTAGCCAAAAACATTCAGTACTTC. The genes are TRBV28 and TRBJ2-4; perhaps TRBD1 as D (6 bases). Trimming took off 3 bases at V and 0 bases at J, with 18 bases between the two ends. Germline values: CDR1 MDHEN, CDR2 SYDVKM. The CDR3 has 18 residues.

This chain links TRBV13 with TRBJ1-2; D perhaps matches TRBD1 (6 bases). CDR1 is PRHDT and CDR2 is FYEKMQ in the germline V gene (reference sequence). The CDR3 has 13 residues. Trimming took off 0 bases at V and 4 bases at J, with 6 bases between the two ends. The CDR3 DNA reads TGTGCCAGCAGCTTAGGACAGGGCTATGGCTACACCTTC. Its translation is CASSLGQGYGYTF.

The chain is built from TRBV25-1 and TRBJ2-1; TRBD2 matches at 8 bases. Germline lookup yields CDR1 MGHDK and CDR2 SYGVNS. With V trimmed by 2 bases and J by 6 bases, 6 bases remained unmatched. The CDR3 runs 15 residues. This CDR3 reads CASSEPSGGFNEQFF. As DNA, the CDR3 is TGTGCCAGCAGTGAACCCTCGGGAGGGTTCAATGAGCAGTTCTTC. Filled out from reference TRBV25-1 and TRBJ2-1, the complete variable domain reads EADIYQTPRYLVIGTGKKITLECSQTMGHDKMYWYQQDPGMELHLIHYSYGVNSTEKGDLSSESTVSRIRTEHFPLTLESARPSHTSQYLCASSEPSGGFNEQFFGPGTRLTVL.

This clone appeared a single time. The chain links TRBV19 to TRBJ1-5; perhaps TRBD1 as D (5 bases). The CDR3 is 14 amino acids. Germline V gene sequence: CDR1 LNHDA, CDR2 SQIVND (reference sequence). V was clipped by 3 bases and J by 6 bases, with 12 bases between them. CDR3 DNA sequence: TGTGCCAGTAGTATTACTATCCAGGGTCAGCCCCAGCATTTT. It codes for CASSITIQGQPQHF. The whole variable domain, remainder taken from reference TRBV19 and TRBJ1-5, is DGGITQSPKYLFRKEGQNVTLSCEQNLNHDAMYWYRQDPGQGLRLIYYSQIVNDFQKGDIAEGYSVSREKKESFPLTVTSAQKNPTAFYLCASSITIQGQPQHFGDGTRLSIL.

The chain carries TRBV11-3 and TRBJ2-3, with a weak D call TRBD2 (6 bases). Trimming took 5 bases from V and 4 from J, leaving 10 bases between them. The CDR3 has 13 residues. In germline, CDR1 is SGHNT, CDR2 YENEEA. CDR3 protein: CASSRLESDTQYF. In DNA, the CDR3 is TGTGCCAGCAGCCGACTAGAGTCAGATACGCAGTATTTT.

The chain employs TRBV7-3 and TRBJ2-7; possible D gene TRBD1, 6 bases. Trimming took 0 bases from V and 6 from J, leaving 9 bases between them. The germline gives CDR1 SGHTA, CDR2 FQGTGA. The CDR3 loop spans 13 amino acids. The CDR3 coding sequence is TGTGCCAGCAGCTTAACAGCAGGGGTCGAGCAGTACTTC. This translates into CASSLTAGVEQYF.

This rearrangement joins TRBV27 to TRBJ2-1; 9 nucleotides match TRBD1. This CDR3 is built from 15 residues. Trimming took 3 bases from V and 3 from J; bases not matched to a gene: 3. The germline V gene encodes CDR1 MNHEY and CDR2 SMNVEV (reference sequence). Here the CDR3 reads CASSLGDRVYNEQFF. CDR3 coding DNA: TGTGCCAGCAGTTTGGGGGACAGGGTCTACAATGAGCAGTTCTTC.

The chain carries TRBV11-2 and TRBJ1-1; D not resolved. Per the germline V gene, CDR1 is SGHAT and CDR2 is FQNNGV. V lost 0 bases, J lost 1 base, and 6 bases lay in between. The CDR3 consists of 14 residues. Written as DNA, the CDR3 is TGTGCCAGCAGCTTAGATTACGGGAACACTGAAGCTTTCTTT. Protein product: CASSLDYGNTEAFF.

The CDR3 bases are TGTGCCTGGAGTGTAGCGGGGCAGAGGGACGAGCAGTACTTC. Translating it yields CAWSVAGQRDEQYF. The rearrangement joins TRBV30 to TRBJ2-7; 7 nucleotides match TRBD2. V lost 0 bases and J lost 5; bases outside the gene matches: 7. Germline lookup yields CDR1 GTSNPN and CDR2 SVGIG (reference sequence). This CDR3 comprises 14 residues.

The chain carries TRBV27 and TRBJ1-2; 7 bases are shared with TRBD1. The CDR3 contains 14 residues. V shed 2 bases, J shed 4 bases, and the junction held 4 bases outside the gene matches. From germline, CDR1 is MNHEY and CDR2 SMNVEV (reference sequence). DNA for the CDR3: TGTGCCAGCAGTTTAACAGGGGACTTCTATGGCTACACCTTC. The encoded protein is CASSLTGDFYGYTF.

The chain employs TRBV7-8 and TRBJ2-7; the match to TRBD1 covers 7 bases. With V trimmed by 5 bases and J by 3 bases, 10 bases remained unmatched. Looked up from germline, CDR1 is SGHVS and CDR2 is FQNEAQ. This CDR3 comprises 15 residues. CDR3: CASSRTGTEVYEQYF. The CDR3 DNA follows: TGTGCCAGCAGCAGAACCGGGACAGAGGTCTACGAGCAGTACTTC.

This clone was recorded once. V is TRBV6-1 and J is TRBJ1-3; the D gene is possibly TRBD1 (6 bases). The CDR3 has 14 residues. V lost 3 bases and J 3 bases, leaving 9 bases between the germline ends. In germline, CDR1 is MNHNS, CDR2 SASEGT. CDR3 sequence reads: CASSDTGRGNTIYF. The CDR3 bases are TGTGCCAGCAGTGACACAGGGCGTGGAAACACCATATATTTT.

The rearrangement uses TRBV5-1 and TRBJ1-6; D might be TRBD1 (5 bases). Germline assignment: CDR1 SGHRS and CDR2 YFSETQ. The CDR3 sequence is 16 residues long. V was trimmed by 4 bases and J by 12 bases, leaving 23 bases between them. The CDR3: CASSLDNIISGRPLHF. CDR3 in DNA: TGCGCCAGCAGCCTGGACAACATTATTTCTGGGAGACCCCTCCACTTT.

The rearrangement links TRBV9 to TRBJ2-2; D may be TRBD1 (5 bases). Germline V CDR1 and CDR2: SGDLS, YYNGEE. Trimming removed 3 bases from V and 3 bases from J, with 12 bases in between. The CDR3 loop spans 15 amino acids. This chain's CDR3 is CASSGEGRDTGELFF. The DNA for the CDR3 is TGTGCCAGCAGCGGGGAAGGCAGGGACACCGGGGAGCTGTTTTTT.

This rearrangement joins TRBV2 to TRBJ1-5; D call uncertain. Germline lookup yields CDR1 SNHLY and CDR2 FYNNEI. Between the trimmed V and J ends, which lost 8 bases and 6 bases, there was a span of 14 bases. CDR3 length equals 13 residues. This chain's CDR3 is CASQPENLQPQHF. The CDR3 DNA follows: TGTGCCAGCCAGCCGGAGAACCTTCAGCCCCAGCATTTT.

As DNA, the CDR3 is TGTGCCAGCAGCCCCTGGAAAGGGGCCTACGAGCAGTACTTC. Translation gives CASSPWKGAYEQYF. The chain employs TRBV7-2 and TRBJ2-7; the D gene is possibly TRBD1 (5 bases). Germline V gene lookup returns CDR1 SGHTA and CDR2 FQGNSA. V lost 5 bases and J 2 bases, leaving 13 bases between the germline ends. There are 14 residues in the CDR3.

This clone was counted once. The J gene is TRBJ1-1, the V gene TRBV5-4; D may be TRBD1 (5 bases). CDR3 length equals 14 residues. The ends were cut back, 3 bases at V and 1 base at J, with 10 bases in the middle. Germline V gene data show CDR1 as SGHNT and CDR2 as YYREEE (reference sequence). CDR3 protein: CASSWGLTNTEAFF. In DNA, the CDR3 is TGTGCCAGCAGCTGGGGACTGACGAACACTGAAGCTTTCTTT.

The chain joins TRBV10-3 to TRBJ1-2; 7 bases are a match to TRBD1. Germline V lookup: CDR1 ENHRY, CDR2 SYGVKD. J was trimmed by 4 bases and V by 2 bases; bases with no gene match: 7. This CDR3 spans 15 amino acids. The CDR3 protein is CAISENRGSSYGYTF. CDR3 coding DNA: TGTGCCATCAGTGAGAACAGGGGCTCTAGCTATGGCTACACCTTC.

The chain is built from TRBV13 and TRBJ2-7; a weak D match, TRBD2 (5 bases). V lost 5 bases to trimming and J lost 0 bases, with 14 bases between them. Germline CDR1 reads PRHDT; CDR2 reads FYEKMQ (reference sequence). The CDR3 has 15 amino acids. The CDR3 here is CASSTRGTSSYEQYF. CDR3 DNA: TGTGCCAGCAGCACCCGGGGAACGAGCTCCTACGAGCAGTACTTC.